These T cell receptor beta chains were read from a single sample in a study of T-cell memory formation after mild COVID-19. TCRdb independently ran MiXCR on the 5' RACE reads; one entry per CDR3 protein. The sample lists approximately 350,000 distinct CDR3 sequences; around 14% were seen once. The material sequenced was PBMCs or a T cell subset sorted from them (not recorded which). The receptors were gathered from a young man who had mild COVID-19 (a few samples of this study predate the infection). Cell type and time point are not known. Both conserved end residues are part of each CDR3. The D gene is left open where the match is weak. Some rows mark clone size as missing; the rest say once, few, many or name a class of expanded clone.

>few|-|TRBJ1-1|15|TRBV4-3
TGCGCCAGCAGCCAAGGACCAGGGTTGAGGACTGAAGCTTTCTTT
CASSQGPGLRTEAFF
>-|-|TRBJ1-2|13|TRBV7-9
TGTGCCAGCAGCTTAGGGATTAACTATGGCTACACCTTC
CASSLGINYGYTF
>-|-|TRBJ2-7|14|TRBV20-1
TGCAGTGCTAGAGCGCAGGTTATCCCCTACGAGCAGTACTTC
CSARAQVIPYEQYF
>-|TRBD2|TRBJ2-5|13|TRBV6-5
TGTGCCAGCAGTCAGGGACTAGCGGGCGGCCGGTGGTTC
CASSQGLAGGRWF
>-|TRBD2|TRBJ2-3|16|TRBV3-1
TGTGCCAGCAGCCAAACTCCGGGACTAGCCACAGATACGCAGTATTTT
CASSQTPGLATDTQYF
>-|-|TRBJ2-1|15|TRBV10-2
TGCGCCACCGCGGTGTCGGGGGGCGCGAATAATGAGCAGTTCTTC
CATAVSGGANNEQFF
>few|TRBD1|TRBJ2-2|16|TRBV9
TGTGCCAGCAGCATCCGGGACAGAACGAACACCGGGGAGCTGTTTTTT
CASSIRDRTNTGELFF
>few|-|TRBJ2-2|14|TRBV29-1
TGCAGCGTTAGAGGGGCGTCGAACACCGGGGAGCTGTTTTTT
CSVRGASNTGELFF
>few|-|TRBJ2-1|13|TRBV6-5
TGTGCCACCCACCGGGGGAGCTACAATGAGCAGTTCTTC
CATHRGSYNEQFF
>few|TRBD1|TRBJ1-4|15|TRBV5-1
TGCGCCAGCAGCTTGGCGCGGCAGGGGGGTGAAAAACTGTTTTTT
CASSLARQGGEKLFF
>few|-|TRBJ2-5|17|TRBV6-2/TRBV6-3
TGTGCCAGCAGTTACCCTTCCCTTCGACACCGTGGAGAGACCCAGTACTTC
CASSYPSLRHRGETQYF
>few|TRBD2|TRBJ2-1|18|TRBV14
TGTGCCAGCAGCCAAGACCAGCGGGGGGGATTCTCCTACAATGAGCAGTTCTTC
CASSQDQRGGFSYNEQFF
>few|TRBD2|TRBJ2-3|14|TRBV20-1
TGCAGTGCTCTTAGCGGGGTGGGGACAGATACGCAGTATTTT
CSALSGVGTDTQYF
>many|TRBD1|TRBJ1-2|13|TRBV27
TGTGCCAGCAGTACGCTCAGGGGGGACGGCTACACCTTC
CASSTLRGDGYTF
>few|-|TRBJ2-5|14|TRBV5-1
TGCGCCAGCAGCTTTGGGGGGCAGGGCCAGACCCAGTACTTC
CASSFGGQGQTQYF
>few|TRBD1|TRBJ1-5|15|TRBV20-1
TGCAGTGCTAGAGATTCGACAGGGCACTATCAGCCCCAGCATTTT
CSARDSTGHYQPQHF
>many|-|TRBJ2-1|18|TRBV29-1
TGCAGCGTTGAAGATCAACGGATTAAACACTTCTCCTACAATGAGCAGTTCTTC
CSVEDQRIKHFSYNEQFF
>once|TRBD1|TRBJ2-3|16|TRBV3-1
TGTGCCAGCAGCCGTCCTCCGGGACAGGTCACAGATACGCAGTATTTT
CASSRPPGQVTDTQYF
>many|TRBD2|TRBJ2-7|18|TRBV11-2
TGTGCCAGCAGCTTTACGACTAGCGGGGGAGCCACTTCCTACGAGCAGTACTTC
CASSFTTSGGATSYEQYF
>few|-|TRBJ1-1|17|TRBV6-5
TGTGCCAGCAGTTACTCGAGTATTTGGGAAATGAACACTGAAGCTTTCTTT
CASSYSSIWEMNTEAFF
>-|-|TRBJ1-1|13|TRBV6-1
TGTGCCAGCAGTGTGAAGTCGAATACTGAAGCTTTCTTT
CASSVKSNTEAFF
>few|-|TRBJ2-3|18|TRBV24-1
TGTGCCACCAGTGACGCCTTCACTACTAGCCTGCACCCAGGCACGCAGTATTTT
CATSDAFTTSLHPGTQYF
>-|-|TRBJ2-3|14|TRBV7-2
TGTGCCAGCAGCTTAGCGCCATCCACAGATACGCAGTATTTT
CASSLAPSTDTQYF
>-|-|TRBJ2-2|14|TRBV20-1
TGCAGTGCTCGGGCCGGGGGAAACACCGGGGAGCTGTTTTTT
CSARAGGNTGELFF
>many|-|TRBJ2-2|13|TRBV6-2/TRBV6-3
TGTGCCAGCAGTTACTCGACCACCGGGGAGCTGTTTTTT
CASSYSTTGELFF
>-|TRBD2|TRBJ2-1|17|TRBV5-1
TGCGCCAGCAGGACTGGAGGCGCTCCGGGGGGAATCGATGAGCAGTTCTTC
CASRTGGAPGGIDEQFF
>-|TRBD1|TRBJ1-1|15|TRBV5-6
TGTGCCAGCAGCGGACAGGGGGCGCAGGACACTGAAGCTTTCTTT
CASSGQGAQDTEAFF
>-|-|TRBJ2-3|15|TRBV20-1
TGCAGTGCTAGCCGGCCAGGTACTAGCACAGATACGCAGTATTTT
CSASRPGTSTDTQYF
>-|-|TRBJ1-1|12|TRBV10-3
TGTGCCATCAGCAGGGAGAACACTGAAGCTTTCTTT
CAISRENTEAFF
>-|-|TRBJ2-1|11|TRBV29-1
TGCAGCGTTGACAGGGGTAATGAGCAGTTCTTC
CSVDRGNEQFF
>few|-|TRBJ2-2|11|TRBV6-2/TRBV6-3
TGTGCCAGCAGTGTGCGCGGGGAGCTGTTTTTT
CASSVRGELFF
>-|-|TRBJ2-7|14|TRBV5-1
TGCGCCAGCAGTACAGGGTTTCTCTCCTACGAGCAGTACTTC
CASSTGFLSYEQYF
>few|TRBD2|TRBJ2-1|14|TRBV10-1
TGCGCCAGCAGTGATAGCGGGGGGAACAATGAGCAGTTCTTC
CASSDSGGNNEQFF
>few|-|TRBJ1-2|13|TRBV18
TGTGCCAGCTCACCGGGGACGCCCGATGGCTACACCTTC
CASSPGTPDGYTF
>-|-|TRBJ2-3|12|TRBV5-1
TGCGCCAGCTCTACAGGGTACGATACGCAGTATTTT
CASSTGYDTQYF
>-|-|TRBJ2-7|12|TRBV30
TGTGCCTGGAGTGTGGGTTCCTACGAGCAGTACTTC
CAWSVGSYEQYF
>many|-|TRBJ2-6|16|TRBV5-1
TGCGCCAGCAGCTTGGCCCAGGGGACTGGGGCCAACGTCCTGACTTTC
CASSLAQGTGANVLTF
>many|TRBD2|TRBJ2-4|14|TRBV7-8
TGTGCCAGCAGCTCCCGCGGGAGCAAAAACATTCAGTACTTC
CASSSRGSKNIQYF
>few|TRBD1|TRBJ2-5|14|TRBV6-5
TGTGCCAGCATCAGGACAGGGGTAGGAGAGACCCAGTACTTC
CASIRTGVGETQYF